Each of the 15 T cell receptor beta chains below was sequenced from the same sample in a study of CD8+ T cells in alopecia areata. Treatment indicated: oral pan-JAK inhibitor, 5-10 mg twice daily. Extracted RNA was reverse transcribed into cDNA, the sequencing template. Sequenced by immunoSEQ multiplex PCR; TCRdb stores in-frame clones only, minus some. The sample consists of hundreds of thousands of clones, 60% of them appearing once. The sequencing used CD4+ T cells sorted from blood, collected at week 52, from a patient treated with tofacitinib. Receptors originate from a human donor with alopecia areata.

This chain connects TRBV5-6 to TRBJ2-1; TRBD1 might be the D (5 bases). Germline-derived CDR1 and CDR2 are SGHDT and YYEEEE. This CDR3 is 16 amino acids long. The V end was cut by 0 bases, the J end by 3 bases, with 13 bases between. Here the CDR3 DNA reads TGTGCCAGCAGCTTGGTAGGGGCTGAATTCTACAATGAGCAGTTCTTC. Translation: CASSLVGAEFYNEQFF.

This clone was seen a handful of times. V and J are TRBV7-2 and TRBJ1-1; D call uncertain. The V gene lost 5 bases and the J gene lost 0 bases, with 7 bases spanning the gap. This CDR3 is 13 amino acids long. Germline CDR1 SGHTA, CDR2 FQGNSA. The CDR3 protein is CASSQQMNTEAFF. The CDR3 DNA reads TGTGCCAGCAGCCAACAGATGAACACTGAAGCTTTCTTT.

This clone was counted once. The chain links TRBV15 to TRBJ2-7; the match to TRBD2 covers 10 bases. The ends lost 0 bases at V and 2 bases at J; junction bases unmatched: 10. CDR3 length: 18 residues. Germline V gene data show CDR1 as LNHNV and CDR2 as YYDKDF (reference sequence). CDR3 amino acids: CATSRDRTGLAAAYEQYF. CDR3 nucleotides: TGTGCCACCAGCAGAGACCGGACCGGACTAGCGGCTGCCTACGAGCAGTACTTC.

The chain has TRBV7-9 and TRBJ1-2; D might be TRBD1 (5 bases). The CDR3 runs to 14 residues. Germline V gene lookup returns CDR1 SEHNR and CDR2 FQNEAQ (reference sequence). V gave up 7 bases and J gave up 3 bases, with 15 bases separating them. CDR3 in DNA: TGTGCCAGCAAATTGAGGGGAGAGGACTATGGCTACACCTTC. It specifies CASKLRGEDYGYTF.

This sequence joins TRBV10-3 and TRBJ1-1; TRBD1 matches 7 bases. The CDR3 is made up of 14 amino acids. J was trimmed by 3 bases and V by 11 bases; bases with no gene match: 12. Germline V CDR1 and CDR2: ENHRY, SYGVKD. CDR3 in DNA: TGTGCCTCCCTCGGGCCTGACAGGGACACTGAAGCTTTCTTT. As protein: CASLGPDRDTEAFF.

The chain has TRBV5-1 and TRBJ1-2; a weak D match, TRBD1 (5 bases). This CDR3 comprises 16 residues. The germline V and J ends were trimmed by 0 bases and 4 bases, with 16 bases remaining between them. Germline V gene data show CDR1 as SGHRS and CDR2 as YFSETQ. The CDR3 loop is CASSLGQPGTLYGYTF. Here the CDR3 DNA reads TGCGCCAGCAGCTTGGGACAGCCGGGCACCCTCTATGGCTACACCTTC.

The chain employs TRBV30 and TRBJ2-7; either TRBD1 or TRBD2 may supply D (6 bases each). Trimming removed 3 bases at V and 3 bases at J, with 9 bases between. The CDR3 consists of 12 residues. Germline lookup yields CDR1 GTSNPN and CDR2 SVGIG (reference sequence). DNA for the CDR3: TGTGCCTGGAGCGGGGGCGGCTACGAGCAGTACTTC. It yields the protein CAWSGGGYEQYF.

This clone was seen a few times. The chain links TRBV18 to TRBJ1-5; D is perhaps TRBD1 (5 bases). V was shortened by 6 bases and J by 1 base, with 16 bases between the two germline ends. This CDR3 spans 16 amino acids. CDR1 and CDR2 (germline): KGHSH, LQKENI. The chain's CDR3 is CASSPNGRGSNQPQHF. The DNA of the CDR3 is TGTGCCAGCTCCCCGAACGGGAGGGGCAGCAATCAGCCCCAGCATTTT.

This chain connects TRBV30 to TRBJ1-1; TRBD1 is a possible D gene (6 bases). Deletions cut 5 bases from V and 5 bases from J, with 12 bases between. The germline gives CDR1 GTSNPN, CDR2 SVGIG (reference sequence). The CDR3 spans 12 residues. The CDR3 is CAWCQGGTEAFF. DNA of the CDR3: TGTGCCTGGTGTCAAGGGGGAACTGAAGCTTTCTTT. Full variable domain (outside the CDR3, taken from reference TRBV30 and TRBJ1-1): SQTIHQWPATLVQPVGSPLSLECTVEGTSNPNLYWYRQAAGRGLQLLFYSVGIGQISSEVPQNLSASRPQDRQFILSSKKLLLSDSGFYLCAWCQGGTEAFFGQGTRLTVV.

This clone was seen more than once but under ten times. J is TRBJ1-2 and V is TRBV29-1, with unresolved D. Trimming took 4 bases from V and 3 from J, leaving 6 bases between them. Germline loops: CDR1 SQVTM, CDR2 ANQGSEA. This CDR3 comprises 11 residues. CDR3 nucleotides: TGCAGCGTTGTAGAGGACTATGGCTACACCTTC. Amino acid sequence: CSVVEDYGYTF.

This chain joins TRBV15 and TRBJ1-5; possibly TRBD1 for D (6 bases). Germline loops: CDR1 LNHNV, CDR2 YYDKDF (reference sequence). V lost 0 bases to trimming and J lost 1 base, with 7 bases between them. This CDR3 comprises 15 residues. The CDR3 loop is CATSREGHSNQPQHF. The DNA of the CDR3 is TGTGCCACCAGCAGAGAGGGACACAGCAATCAGCCCCAGCATTTT.

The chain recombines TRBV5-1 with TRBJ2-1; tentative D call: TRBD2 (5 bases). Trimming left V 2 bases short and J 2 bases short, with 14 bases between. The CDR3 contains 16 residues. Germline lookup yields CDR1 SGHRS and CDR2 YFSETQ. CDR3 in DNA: TGCGCCAGCAGCTTCTTCACGAGAGCGGCCTACAATGAGCAGTTCTTC. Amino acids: CASSFFTRAAYNEQFF.

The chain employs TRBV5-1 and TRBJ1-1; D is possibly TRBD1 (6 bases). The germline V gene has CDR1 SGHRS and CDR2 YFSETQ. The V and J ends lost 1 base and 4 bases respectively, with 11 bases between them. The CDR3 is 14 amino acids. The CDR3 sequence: CASSLWQGITEAFF. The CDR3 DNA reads TGCGCCAGCAGCTTGTGGCAGGGGATCACTGAAGCTTTCTTT.

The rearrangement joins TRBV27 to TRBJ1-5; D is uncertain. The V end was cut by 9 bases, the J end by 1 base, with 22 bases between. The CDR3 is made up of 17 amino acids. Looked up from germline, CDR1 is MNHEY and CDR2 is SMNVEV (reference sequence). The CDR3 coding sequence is TGTGCCAGTAGACGATTCGGGAGGCAGATGAGCAATCAGCCCCAGCATTTT. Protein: CASRRFGRQMSNQPQHF.

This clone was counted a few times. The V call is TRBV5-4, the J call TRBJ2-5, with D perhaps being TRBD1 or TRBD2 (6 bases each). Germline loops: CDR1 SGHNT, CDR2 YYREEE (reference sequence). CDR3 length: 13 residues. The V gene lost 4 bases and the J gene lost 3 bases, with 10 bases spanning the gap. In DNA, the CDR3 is TGTGCCAGCAGCCCGAGGGGGGAAGAGACCCAGTACTTC. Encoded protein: CASSPRGEETQYF.